This entry lists 32 T cell receptor beta chains sequenced from one sample in a study of shared clonotypes between healthy human individuals. Data came from immunoSEQ multiplex PCR; TCRdb stores just in-frame clones and leaves some out. Of some 2 million clones in the sample, 95% are singletons; the top ten hold about 0.13%. The sample was naive CD4+ T cells sorted from blood. Subset given: CD45RA+ positively selected. All receptors derive from a man between 18 and 29 years old in good health.

The chain employs TRBV5-4 and TRBJ2-3; 8 positions match TRBD1. CDR3 length: 16 residues. Germline CDR1 reads SGHNT; CDR2 reads YYREEE (reference sequence). V lost 3 bases and J lost 1; bases outside the gene matches: 7. The DNA of the CDR3 is TGTGCCAGCAGCTCCTCAGGGGGCGATGGCACAGATACGCAGTATTTT. This sequence encodes CASSSSGGDGTDTQYF.

The J gene is TRBJ2-7, the V gene TRBV28, with D perhaps matching TRBD2 (5 bases). CDR3 length: 15 amino acids. Per germline, CDR1 MDHEN and CDR2 SYDVKM. Trimming pared 6 bases from V and 3 bases from J, leaving 18 bases between. The CDR3 DNA is TGTGCCAGCAGCCCCGGAGCGGCGAGAGTCTACGAGCAGTACTTC. Protein product: CASSPGAARVYEQYF.

Details on this clone: This specimen includes other DNA sequences encoding the same CDR3. This rearrangement joins TRBV2 to TRBJ1-5; a possible D gene is TRBD1 (5 bases). V was shortened by 3 bases and J by 4 bases, with 7 bases between the two germline ends. The germline CDR1 and CDR2 sequences are SNHLY and FYNNEI. The length of the CDR3 is 13 residues. In DNA, the CDR3 is TGTGCCAGCAGTGACAGGGAAAATCAGCCCCAGCATTTT. This encodes CASSDRENQPQHF. The full variable domain, in which reference TRBV2 and TRBJ1-5 provide the parts outside the CDR3, is EPEVTQTPSHQVTQMGQEVILRCVPISNHLYFYWYRQILGQKVEFLVSFYNNEISEKSEIFDDQFSVERPDGSNFTLKIRSTKLEDSAMYFCASSDRENQPQHFGDGTRLSIL.

Only one count was recorded for this clone. This may be a read error: a much more frequent sequence differs by one nucleotide. The sample carries other DNA sequences with the same CDR3. This rearrangement joins TRBV5-6 to TRBJ1-1; D is undetermined. There are 14 residues in the CDR3. Germline V lookup: CDR1 SGHDT, CDR2 YYEEEE. The CDR3 nucleotides read TGTGCCAGTAGCTTGGTTGGAGATAACACTGAAGCTTTCTTT. This codes for CASSLVGDNTEAFF.

V gene TRBV6-5 combines with J gene TRBJ2-2, with 8 bases fitting TRBD1. V dropped 7 bases and J dropped 3; count of bases not matched to a gene: 7. Germline V gives CDR1 MNHEY, CDR2 SVGAGI. The CDR3 consists of 15 residues. CDR3 DNA sequence: TGTGCCAGCACCCCGGACAGGGTCGACACCGGGGAGCTGTTTTTT. Amino acids: CASTPDRVDTGELFF.

This clone was seen only once. V and J are TRBV2 and TRBJ1-3, with TRBD1 matching 8 bases. CDR3 length: 18 amino acids. Per the germline V gene, CDR1 is SNHLY and CDR2 is FYNNEI. Germline trimming cut 4 bases from V and 4 bases from J; bases unmatched to any gene: 15. The CDR3 DNA sequence: TGTGCCAGCAGTGTCCCCCTGAGTTTGACAGGGGAGGGAAACACCATATATTTT. Protein product: CASSVPLSLTGEGNTIYF.

This clone was seen only once. V gene TRBV5-1 combines with J gene TRBJ1-6; 11 nucleotides line up with TRBD1. The V segment lost 3 bases and the J segment 10 bases; nucleotides outside the gene matches: 9. The V gene's germline CDR1 is SGHRS and CDR2 YFSETQ. The CDR3 spans 16 residues. DNA of the CDR3: TGCGCCAGCAGCTACTGGGACAGGGGGAAGGGGTCACCCCTCCACTTT. Protein product: CASSYWDRGKGSPLHF.

This clone occurred once. A read error is possible here, since a much larger clone lies one base away. This same CDR3 is encoded by further DNA sequences in the sample. The CDR3 DNA follows: TGTGCCAGCTCACCACGGGGGAACTATGGCTACACCTTC. Translation gives CASSPRGNYGYTF. This sequence joins TRBV18 and TRBJ1-2; D is possibly TRBD1 (5 bases). This CDR3 comprises 13 residues. The ends were cut back, 1 base at V and 2 bases at J, with 5 bases in the middle. Germline CDR1 and CDR2: KGHSH and LQKENI.

The chain has TRBV4-1 and TRBJ2-7; 7 nucleotides align to TRBD2. Germline CDR1 reads MGHRA; CDR2 reads YSYEKL. The CDR3 contains 16 residues. The J segment lost 3 bases and the V segment lost 0 bases, leaving 8 bases of the junction unmatched. The CDR3 bases are TGCGCCAGCAGCCAAGATTGGGGGGGTGCGTACTACGAGCAGTACTTC. It encodes CASSQDWGGAYYEQYF.

This chain links TRBV4-3 with TRBJ1-2; D unresolved. Germline-derived CDR1 and CDR2 are LGHNA and YSLEER. CDR3 length equals 15 residues. Trimming removed 0 bases from V and 7 bases from J, with 15 bases in between. The CDR3 nucleotides are TGCGCCAGCAGCCAAGATACTAGGGCAATGTCTGGCTACACCTTC. Amino acids: CASSQDTRAMSGYTF.

The chain employs TRBV10-3 and TRBJ2-7; D unresolved. Trimming shortened V by 2 bases and J by 5 bases, and 4 bases separated the two germline ends. The CDR3 length is 11 residues. From germline, CDR1 is ENHRY and CDR2 SYGVKD. The DNA of the CDR3 is TGTGCCATCAGTGAGGCTAACGAGCAGTACTTC. This codes for CAISEANEQYF.

This clone was seen only once. The J gene is TRBJ2-7, the V gene TRBV19, with D perhaps assigned TRBD1 or TRBD2 (5 bases each). CDR1 and CDR2 from the germline V gene are LNHDA and SQIVND (reference sequence). This CDR3 is 13 amino acids long. V lost 8 bases and J 0 bases, leaving 11 bases between the germline ends. For the CDR3, the DNA is TGTGCCAGTCGTCGGGGCAGCTCCTACGAGCAGTACTTC. It codes for CASRRGSSYEQYF.

The count of this clone is one. This chain joins TRBV25-1 and TRBJ2-6, with a possible D match to TRBD2 (5 bases). This CDR3 is built from 15 residues. The germline gives CDR1 MGHDK, CDR2 SYGVNS. The germline V and J ends were trimmed by 5 bases and 0 bases, with 8 bases remaining between them. In DNA form, the CDR3 reads TGTGCCAGCAGTCGGGATTCCTCTGGGGCCAACGTCCTGACTTTC. This translates into CASSRDSSGANVLTF. Looking up the rest from reference TRBV25-1 and TRBJ2-6 gives the full variable domain: EADIYQTPRYLVIGTGKKITLECSQTMGHDKMYWYQQDPGMELHLIHYSYGVNSTEKGDLSSESTVSRIRTEHFPLTLESARPSHTSQYLCASSRDSSGANVLTFGAGSRLTVL.

The rearrangement joins TRBV7-2 to TRBJ1-3; D is unresolved. Per the germline V gene, CDR1 is SGHTA and CDR2 is FQGNSA. The V end lost 4 bases, the J end lost 8 bases, and 9 bases lay between the germline ends. The CDR3 runs to 12 residues. CDR3 coding DNA: TGTGCCAGCAGCTCGCCTGCGGACACCATATATTTT. Its translation is CASSSPADTIYF.

The rearrangement joins TRBV21-1 to TRBJ2-4; TRBD2 is the table's D call, not checked against the DNA. TRBV21-1 is annotated as a pseudogene. The CDR3 covers 15 residues. CDR3 nucleotides: TGTGCCAGCAGCACTTGGGACTCTTCCAAAAACATTCAGTACTTC. Protein: CASSTWDSSKNIQYF.

The chain combines TRBV11-2 with TRBJ2-3; 13 nucleotides align to TRBD2. J was trimmed by 2 bases and V by 2 bases; bases with no gene match: 4. This CDR3 contains 17 residues. Germline lookup yields CDR1 SGHAT and CDR2 FQNNGV. CDR3 region: CASSLRLAGGVTDTQYF. Here the CDR3 DNA reads TGTGCCAGCAGCTTAAGACTAGCGGGAGGAGTCACAGATACGCAGTATTTT.

The V and J genes are TRBV30 and TRBJ1-1; a weak D match, TRBD1 (6 bases). Trimming took 2 bases from V and 4 from J, leaving 14 bases between them. CDR1 and CDR2 (germline): GTSNPN, SVGIG (reference sequence). CDR3 length: 14 residues. The CDR3 sequence: CAWSYGGRSTEAFF. In DNA, the CDR3 is TGTGCCTGGAGTTACGGGGGGCGAAGCACTGAAGCTTTCTTT.

The rearrangement links TRBV4-1 to TRBJ2-5; D remains ambiguous. The CDR3 contains 13 residues. The germline gives CDR1 MGHRA, CDR2 YSYEKL. Trimming took 2 bases from V and 5 from J, leaving 9 bases between them. The chain's CDR3 is CASSQSPRETQYF. For the CDR3, the DNA is TGCGCCAGCAGCCAATCGCCGCGTGAGACCCAGTACTTC.

The genes are TRBV12-5 and TRBJ2-2; D is unclear. With 3 bases removed from V and 4 bases from J, the gap between germline ends came to 12 bases. Germline lookup yields CDR1 LGHNT and CDR2 FRNRAP. CDR3 length: 15 amino acids. The CDR3 DNA is TGTGCTAGTGGTTTACGGGTAGAGTCCACCGGGGAGCTGTTTTTT. It specifies CASGLRVESTGELFF.

V gene TRBV13 combines with J gene TRBJ2-5; D perhaps matches TRBD1 (6 bases). Germline V lookup: CDR1 PRHDT, CDR2 FYEKMQ (reference sequence). The CDR3 is 16 amino acids. Trimming took off 5 bases at V and 0 bases at J, with 16 bases between the two ends. CDR3 coding DNA: TGTGCCAGCAGCCCGCCAGGCAGGACAGACCAAGAGACCCAGTACTTC. It specifies CASSPPGRTDQETQYF. Full variable domain (outside the CDR3, taken from reference TRBV13 and TRBJ2-5): AAGVIQSPRHLIKEKRETATLKCYPIPRHDTVYWYQQGPGQDPQFLISFYEKMQSDKGSIPDRFSAQQFSDYHSELNMSSLELGDSALYFCASSPPGRTDQETQYFGPGTRLLVL.

The chain uses TRBV6-1 and TRBJ1-1, with D possibly being TRBD1 (5 bases). This CDR3 comprises 18 residues. The ends were cut back, 2 bases at V and 3 bases at J, with 22 bases in the middle. CDR1 and CDR2 (germline): MNHNS, SASEGT. The CDR3 sequence is CASSEYPPGQGIYTEAFF. CDR3 bases: TGTGCCAGCAGTGAATATCCCCCTGGCCAGGGCATTTACACTGAAGCTTTCTTT.

This clone has just one count. The chain employs TRBV7-9 and TRBJ2-3, with 7 positions matching TRBD1. The CDR3 has 14 amino acids. Per germline, CDR1 SEHNR and CDR2 FQNEAQ (reference sequence). V gave up 3 bases and J gave up 4 bases; unmatched junction bases: 4. The CDR3 DNA follows: TGTGCCAGCAGCTTCGACAGGGCTCCAGATACGCAGTATTTT. Its protein product is CASSFDRAPDTQYF.

In the case of this clone: Other DNA sequences in this specimen translate into the identical CDR3. This chain joins TRBV7-2 and TRBJ2-3; D uncertain. Trimming removed 1 base from V and 0 bases from J, with 5 bases in between. The CDR3 sequence is 14 residues long. Germline lookup yields CDR1 SGHTA and CDR2 FQGNSA. The chain's CDR3 is CASSLGRSTDTQYF. CDR3 nucleotide sequence: TGTGCCAGCAGCTTAGGGCGGAGCACAGATACGCAGTATTTT.

This clone was counted once. The chain combines TRBV29-1 with TRBJ1-1; 10 bases are shared with TRBD1. CDR3 size: 13 residues. Germline lookup yields CDR1 SQVTM and CDR2 ANQGSEA. V lost 7 bases to trimming and J lost 4 bases; unmatched junction nucleotides: 6. The CDR3 sequence is CSGRQGAGTEAFF. CDR3 in DNA: TGCAGCGGACGACAGGGGGCGGGCACTGAAGCTTTCTTT.

The rearrangement uses TRBV7-9 and TRBJ2-5; possibly TRBD2 for D (6 bases). The CDR3 length is 15 residues. V lost 5 bases to trimming and J lost 2 bases, with 15 bases between them. Germline CDR1 and CDR2: SEHNR and FQNEAQ (reference sequence). The CDR3 DNA sequence: TGTGCCAGCAGCCCGGGGGACGGGAAGCAAGAGACCCAGTACTTC. This gives the protein CASSPGDGKQETQYF.

This sequence joins TRBV6-6 and TRBJ1-2; D possibly corresponds to TRBD1 (5 bases). Per germline, CDR1 MNHNY and CDR2 SVGAGI (reference sequence). This CDR3 has 12 residues. V shed 6 bases and J shed 7 bases, with 12 bases lying between them. CDR3 amino acids: CASSLRDLGYTF. The CDR3 DNA reads TGTGCCAGCAGCTTAAGGGACCTTGGCTACACCTTC.

This clone has a count of ten or more. This chain connects TRBV30 to TRBJ1-6; the D is unclear. Germline loops: CDR1 GTSNPN, CDR2 SVGIG (reference sequence). Trimming removed 0 bases at V and 7 bases at J, with 13 bases between. CDR3 length: 15 residues. In DNA, the CDR3 is TGTGCCTGGAGTGTACCCGGGGTGGGGAATTCACCCCTCCACTTT. This encodes CAWSVPGVGNSPLHF.

The sample holds many counts of this clone. The chain recombines TRBV4-1 with TRBJ1-2; D is unresolved. V lost 1 base, J lost 4 bases, and 10 bases lay in between. The CDR3 length is 14 residues. In germline, CDR1 is MGHRA, CDR2 YSYEKL. CDR3 sequence (DNA): TGCGCCAGCAGCCAAGGGACGGCCGGCTATGGCTACACCTTC. Translated: CASSQGTAGYGYTF.

The chain joins TRBV6-5 to TRBJ1-4; TRBD1 matches at 8 bases. J was trimmed by 8 bases and V by 1 base; bases with no gene match: 6. The CDR3 has 15 residues. CDR1 and CDR2 (germline): MNHEY, SVGAGI. The CDR3 DNA sequence: TGTGCCAGCAGTTACTTCGGACAGGGAAAGGAAAAACTGTTTTTT. It encodes CASSYFGQGKEKLFF.

The chain carries TRBV6-6 and TRBJ2-1; the D gene is possibly TRBD2 (6 bases). CDR3 length: 14 residues. The germline CDR1 and CDR2 sequences are MNHNY and SVGAGI (reference sequence). The V gene lost 3 bases and the J gene lost 2 bases, with 8 bases spanning the gap. The DNA for the CDR3 is TGTGCCAGCAGTTATCCGGGGGCCTACAATGAGCAGTTCTTC. Residues: CASSYPGAYNEQFF.

This chain joins TRBV6-4 and TRBJ2-1; 9 nucleotides match TRBD1. The ends lost 2 bases at V and 6 bases at J; junction bases unmatched: 8. Germline CDR1 is MRHNA and CDR2 is SNTAGT. CDR3 length: 16 amino acids. CDR3 region: CASSDRWTGEANEQFF. The CDR3 DNA is TGTGCCAGCAGTGACAGGTGGACAGGGGAAGCCAATGAGCAGTTCTTC.

This clone was recorded only once. The chain recombines TRBV27 with TRBJ2-7; D may be TRBD1 or TRBD2 (6 bases each). CDR3 size: 15 residues. V shed 5 bases and J shed 2 bases, with 16 bases lying between them. The germline CDR1 and CDR2 sequences are MNHEY and SMNVEV (reference sequence). CDR3 coding DNA: TGTGCCAGCAGTATCTGGGGGGCGAATACCTACGAGCAGTACTTC. The encoded protein is CASSIWGANTYEQYF.